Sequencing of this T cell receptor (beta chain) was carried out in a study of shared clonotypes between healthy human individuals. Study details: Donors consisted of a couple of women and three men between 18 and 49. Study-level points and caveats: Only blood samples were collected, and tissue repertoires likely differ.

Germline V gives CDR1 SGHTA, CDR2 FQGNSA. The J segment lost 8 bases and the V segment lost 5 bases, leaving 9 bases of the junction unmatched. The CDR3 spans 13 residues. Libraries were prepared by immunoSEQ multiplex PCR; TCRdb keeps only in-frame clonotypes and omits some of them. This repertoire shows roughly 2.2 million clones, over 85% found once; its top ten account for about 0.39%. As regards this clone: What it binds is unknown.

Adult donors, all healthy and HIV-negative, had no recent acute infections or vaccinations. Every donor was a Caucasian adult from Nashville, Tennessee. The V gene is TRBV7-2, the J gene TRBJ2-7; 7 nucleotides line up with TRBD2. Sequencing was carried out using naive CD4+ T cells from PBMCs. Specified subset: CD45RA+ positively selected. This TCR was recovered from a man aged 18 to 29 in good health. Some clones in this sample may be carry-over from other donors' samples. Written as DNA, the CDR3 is TGTGCCAGCAGCCCACGGGCGGGAGTTCAGCAGTACTTC. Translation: CASSPRAGVQQYF.